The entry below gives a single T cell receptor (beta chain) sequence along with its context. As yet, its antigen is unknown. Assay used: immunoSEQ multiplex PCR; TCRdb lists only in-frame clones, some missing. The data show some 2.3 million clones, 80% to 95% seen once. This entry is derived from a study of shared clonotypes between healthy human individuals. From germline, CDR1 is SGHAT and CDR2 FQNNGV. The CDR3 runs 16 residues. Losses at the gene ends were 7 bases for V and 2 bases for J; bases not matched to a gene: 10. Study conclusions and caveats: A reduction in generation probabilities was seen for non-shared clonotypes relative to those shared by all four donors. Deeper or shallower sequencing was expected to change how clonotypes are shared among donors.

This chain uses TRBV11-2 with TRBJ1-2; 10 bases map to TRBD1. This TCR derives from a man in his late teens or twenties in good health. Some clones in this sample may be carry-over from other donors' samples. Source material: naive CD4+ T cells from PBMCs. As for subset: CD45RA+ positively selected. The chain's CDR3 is CASTPDGDRGNYGYTF. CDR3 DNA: TGTGCCAGCACCCCGGACGGGGACAGGGGAAACTATGGCTACACCTTC. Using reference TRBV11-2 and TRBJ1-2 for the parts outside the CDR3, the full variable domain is EAGVAQSPRYKIIEKRQSVAFWCNPISGHATLYWYQQILGQGPKLLIQFQNNGVVDDSQLPKDRFSAERLKGVDSTLKIQPAKLEDSAVYLCASTPDGDRGNYGYTFGSGTRLTVV.